This T cell receptor beta chain was identified in a study of T cells in localized non-small cell lung cancer. The study, taken as a whole, reports: Overall survival was longer when the density of T cells in the blood was higher. Detection in adjacent lung was observed for a median around 59 of the top 100 tumor clones.

Comment on this clone: Its antigen is as yet unknown.

Germline V gene lookup returns CDR1 SGHAT and CDR2 FQNNGV. The CDR3 consists of 15 residues. Unmatched junction bases numbered 10, after V lost 5 bases and J lost 5 bases. Profiled with immunoSEQ multiplex PCR; TCRdb holds only in-frame clones, not every one. The data show 78,000 or so clones, with almost 85% seen just once and approximately 2.5% held by the top ten. The J gene is TRBJ2-5, the V gene TRBV11-2, with 8 bases lining up with TRBD2. The sample here was peripheral blood, taken before any cancer treatment. The receptor was isolated from a man aged 40 to 70 with stage I lung adenocarcinoma. The CDR3 loop is CASSQAAGEGETQYF. Written as DNA, the CDR3 is TGTGCCAGCAGCCAAGCAGCGGGAGAGGGGGAGACCCAGTACTTC. The full variable domain, with the rest looked up from reference TRBV11-2 and TRBJ2-5, is EAGVAQSPRYKIIEKRQSVAFWCNPISGHATLYWYQQILGQGPKLLIQFQNNGVVDDSQLPKDRFSAERLKGVDSTLKIQPAKLEDSAVYLCASSQAAGEGETQYFGPGTRLLVL.